This record covers a single T cell receptor beta chain. Its antigen remains unknown. This sample was taken from a study of cytomegalovirus exposure and HLA in healthy donors. General study results and limits: About 180 TCR beta chains were listed as cytomegalovirus-associated. Rare TCR sequences dominated, though some public TCRs recurred in many donors.

Germline values: CDR1 MGHRA, CDR2 YSYEKL. CDR3 length: 15 residues. The V gene end was trimmed by 4 bases and the J gene end by 3 bases; junction bases not matched to a gene: 5. This PCR relied on a set of 60 Vbeta primers and 13 Jbeta primers. The method was immunoSEQ multiplex PCR; TCRdb's version includes in-frame clones alone and lacks a portion of them. This sample yields roughly 160,000 clones, of which about 65% are seen a single time; approximately 1.6% belongs to the top ten. The sequence was collected from a girl aged 10 to 17 in good health and CMV-seronegative. This chain joins TRBV4-1 and TRBJ2-7; 11 bases align to TRBD2. The sample comprised PBMCs. The CDR3 DNA sequence: TGCGCCAGCAGCCGACAACTAGCGGGGGACTACGAGCAGTACTTC. Its translation: CASSRQLAGDYEQYF.